This is a list of T cell receptor beta chains from one sample in a study of cytomegalovirus exposure and HLA in healthy donors. Sequenced by immunoSEQ multiplex PCR; TCRdb stores in-frame clones only, minus some. This table holds under 200,000 clones, roughly four fifths found once. Sequencing was performed on PBMCs. These receptors all come from a female donor in good health and CMV-seronegative. Each CDR3 is given with its conserved first and last residue. Each record gives: V gene, D gene, clone size, J gene, CDR3 DNA, CDR3 protein. The D gene is left open where the match is weak. Expanded clones are given a class, and other clones once, few, many or no size at all.

>TRBV5-4|TRBD2|few|TRBJ2-1
TGTGCCAGCGGGACTAGCGGGAGTAATGAGCAGTTCTTC
CASGTSGSNEQFF
>TRBV27|NA|NA|TRBJ2-5
TGTGCCAGCAGACCCCGTCGGTTGGAGACCCAGTACTTC
CASRPRRLETQYF
>TRBV7-9|TRBD1|NA|TRBJ1-2
TGTGCCAGCAGCTCCACTACGACAGGGGCGGTCTATGGCTACACCTTC
CASSSTTTGAVYGYTF
>TRBV18|NA|NA|TRBJ1-4
TGTGCCAGCTCACCCGGGCAGGGAGGAACTAATGAAAAACTGTTTTTT
CASSPGQGGTNEKLFF
>TRBV13|TRBD1|NA|TRBJ2-1
TGCGCCAGCAGCTTAGGGGACAGGGCGGACAATGAGCAGTTCTTC
CASSLGDRADNEQFF
>TRBV27|TRBD2|NA|TRBJ2-1
TGTGCCAGCAGTCGGGGGGGCCGCAATGAGCAGTTCTTC
CASSRGGRNEQFF
>TRBV27|NA|few|TRBJ1-1
TGTGCCAGCAGGTTCGCCTCAGGGCGCACTGAAGCTTTCTTT
CASRFASGRTEAFF
>TRBV15|NA|NA|TRBJ2-3
TGTGCCACCAGCTTCATAGCGGAAAGCACAGATACGCAGTATTTT
CATSFIAESTDTQYF
>TRBV11-2|TRBD1|NA|TRBJ1-3
TGTGCCAGCAGCTTGGCCGCAGGGGGCAGATCTGGAAACACCATATATTTT
CASSLAAGGRSGNTIYF
>TRBV6-5|TRBD2|NA|TRBJ2-7
TGTGCCAGCAGTTACAGCGGCGGGAGCTCCTACGAGCAGTACTTC
CASSYSGGSSYEQYF
>TRBV28|TRBD1|NA|TRBJ1-1
TGTGCCAGCAGGAACAGGGGATCGAACACTGAAGCTTTCTTT
CASRNRGSNTEAFF
>TRBV19|NA|NA|TRBJ2-1
TGTGCCAGTAGTGCCCTAGCCCGCAGGAGCAATGAGCAGTTCTTC
CASSALARRSNEQFF
>TRBV4-3|TRBD1|NA|TRBJ1-2
TGCGCCAGCAGCCAAGGGACAGGGAGTGGCTACACCTTC
CASSQGTGSGYTF
>TRBV9|TRBD1|NA|TRBJ2-5
TGTGCCAGCAGCCCGCACCTGACAGGGGGCTTCGGGGAGACCCAGTACTTC
CASSPHLTGGFGETQYF
>TRBV11-2|NA|NA|TRBJ2-7
TGTGCCAGCAGCTTAGTCGGACAAACCTACGAGCAGTACTTC
CASSLVGQTYEQYF
>TRBV4-3|NA|NA|TRBJ1-1
TGCGCCAGCAGCCAAGCCCCGGGAAACACTGAAGCTTTCTTT
CASSQAPGNTEAFF
>TRBV5-1|NA|once|TRBJ1-2
TGCGCCAGGGTCGTCGACAGGCGGACTAACTATGGCTACACCTTC
CARVVDRRTNYGYTF
>TRBV25-1|NA|few|TRBJ2-2
TGTGCCAGCAGTGAATTGGGGGGACGGGGCACCGGGGAGCTGTTTTTT
CASSELGGRGTGELFF
>TRBV7-2|TRBD1|NA|TRBJ2-7
TGTGCCAGCAGCTTAGTGAGGGCGGGGACAGGTAATAAGCAGTACTTC
CASSLVRAGTGNKQYF
>TRBV6-5|TRBD1|NA|TRBJ1-4
TGTGCCAGCAGGCCGGGACAGGGAGGAGAAAAACTGTTTTTT
CASRPGQGGEKLFF
>TRBV19|TRBD2|NA|TRBJ2-2
TGTGCCAGTAGTGTGACTAGCCGGGAGCTGTTTTTT
CASSVTSRELFF
>TRBV4-3|NA|NA|TRBJ2-1
TGCGCCAGCAGCCAAGAATATGAGTCCTACAATGAGCAGTTCTTC
CASSQEYESYNEQFF
>TRBV6-5|TRBD2|once|TRBJ2-3
TGTGCCAGCAGTTACTCGATAGCGGGGGGGCGAGATACGCAGTATTTT
CASSYSIAGGRDTQYF
>TRBV5-1|NA|NA|TRBJ2-1
TGCGCCAGCAGGGAAGGAGCTGAGCAGTTCTTC
CASREGAEQFF
>TRBV7-9|NA|NA|TRBJ2-7
TGTTCCAGCAGCTCTACGACAGATTTAACCTACGAGCAGTACTTC
CSSSSTTDLTYEQYF
>TRBV28|NA|NA|TRBJ2-1
TGTGCCAGCAGTTTTAGGTTTGGGAAGGAGGTGGCCTACAATGAGCAGTTCTTC
CASSFRFGKEVAYNEQFF
>TRBV27|TRBD2|few|TRBJ2-1
TGTGCCAGCAGTTTATCGGGCGGGAGGGCGAGCTCCTACAATGAGCAGTTCTTC
CASSLSGGRASSYNEQFF
>TRBV7-9|TRBD2|NA|TRBJ2-3
TGTGCCAGCAGCGGTACTAGCGGGTCTCTCGGGGTTACGCAGTATTTT
CASSGTSGSLGVTQYF
>TRBV7-9|NA|NA|TRBJ2-6
TGTGCCAGCAGCCCAACTGGGGCCAACGTCCTGACTTTC
CASSPTGANVLTF
>TRBV14|NA|NA|TRBJ2-1
TGTGCCAGCAGCCAAGGTGGGAGCACCTACAATGAGCAGTTCTTC
CASSQGGSTYNEQFF
>TRBV7-3|NA|NA|TRBJ2-7
TGTGCCAGCAGCCCCGGGGATTCCTACGAGCAGTACTTC
CASSPGDSYEQYF
>TRBV9|TRBD1|NA|TRBJ2-7
TGTGCCAGCAGCGCTACCGGACAGGGGTCCTACGAGCAGTACTTC
CASSATGQGSYEQYF
>TRBV7-8|NA|once|TRBJ2-4
TGTGCCAGCAGCCTAACGGGGTCTCTAGCCAAAAACATTCAGTACTTC
CASSLTGSLAKNIQYF
>TRBV7-9|NA|few|TRBJ1-1
TGTGCCAGCAGACAAACAGGGCGGGACACTGAAGCTTTCTTT
CASRQTGRDTEAFF
>TRBV19|TRBD2|NA|TRBJ2-7
TGTGCCAGTAGTCCAGGGACTAGCGGCGCCTACGAGCAGTACTTC
CASSPGTSGAYEQYF
>TRBV11-3|TRBD2|NA|TRBJ2-2
TGTGCCAGCAGCCCGCGGAGCGGGAGTAGCACCGGGGAGCTGTTTTTT
CASSPRSGSSTGELFF
>TRBV9|TRBD1|NA|TRBJ1-5
TGTGCCAGCAGCCCGGGACAGGGGGCGAATCAGCCCCAGCATTTT
CASSPGQGANQPQHF
>TRBV10-3|NA|NA|TRBJ2-3
TGTGCCATCAGTGCTGGGCCAGATACGCAGTATTTT
CAISAGPDTQYF
>TRBV5-1|NA|NA|TRBJ1-1
TGCGCCAGCAGGGCAGGGGTGATGAACACTGAAGCTTTCTTT
CASRAGVMNTEAFF
>TRBV27|NA|NA|TRBJ2-1
TGTGCCAGCAGTTTGGAGGCGGGAAGGATCAATGAGCAGTTCTTC
CASSLEAGRINEQFF
>TRBV25-1|NA|NA|TRBJ1-3
TGTGCCAGCAGTGACCCACAGGGCTACGATGGAAACACCATATATTTT
CASSDPQGYDGNTIYF
>TRBV5-1|TRBD1|NA|TRBJ1-2
TGCGCCAGCAGCTTGGAGGGGGCGGCTGGCTACACCTTC
CASSLEGAAGYTF
>TRBV2|TRBD2|NA|TRBJ2-2
TGTGCCAGCAGTGGGACTAGCGGGAGGAAGTACACCGGGGAGCTGTTTTTT
CASSGTSGRKYTGELFF
>TRBV7-7|TRBD2|NA|TRBJ2-5
TGTGCTAGCAGCTTCGGGGGGGGCCCACAAGAGACCCAGTACTTC
CASSFGGGPQETQYF
>TRBV19|NA|NA|TRBJ1-6
TGTGCCAGTAGTCCCGGGGTTACCAATTCACCCCTCCACTTT
CASSPGVTNSPLHF
>TRBV19|NA|once|TRBJ1-1
TGTGCCAGTAACCCTGGGGACGGGAGAAACACTGAAGCTTTCTTT
CASNPGDGRNTEAFF
>TRBV20-1|NA|NA|TRBJ2-1
TGCAGTGCTAGAGACTATGAGCAGTTCTTC
CSARDYEQFF
>TRBV7-9|NA|few|TRBJ2-7
TGTGCCAGCAGCTTAGGGACAGTCTCCTACGAGCAGTACTTC
CASSLGTVSYEQYF
>TRBV6-1|NA|NA|TRBJ2-3
TGTGCCAGCAGTGAACCCAGGCGTCCAGATACGCAGTATTTT
CASSEPRRPDTQYF
>TRBV2|TRBD2|NA|TRBJ2-3
TGTGCCAGCAGTGAACGGCGGGGGGGCGATACGCAGTATTTT
CASSERRGGDTQYF
>TRBV12-5|TRBD1|NA|TRBJ1-2
TGTGCTAGTGGTCCCCGGGACAGGGCGGACGGCTACACCTTC
CASGPRDRADGYTF
>TRBV30|TRBD2|NA|TRBJ2-3
TGTGCCTGGAGTGGGGACAGCGGGGGGACAGATACGCAGTATTTT
CAWSGDSGGTDTQYF
>TRBV30|TRBD2|few|TRBJ2-5
TGTGCCTGGACCATAGGGGACTACCGAGAGACCCAGTACTTC
CAWTIGDYRETQYF
>TRBV5-5|TRBD1|few|TRBJ2-7
TGTGCCAGCAGCCCGGGACAGGGAAGTTCGTACGAGCAGTACTTC
CASSPGQGSSYEQYF
>TRBV15|TRBD1|NA|TRBJ1-4
TGTGCCACCAGTAAAGGGGGCGGTGAAAAACTGTTTTTT
CATSKGGGEKLFF